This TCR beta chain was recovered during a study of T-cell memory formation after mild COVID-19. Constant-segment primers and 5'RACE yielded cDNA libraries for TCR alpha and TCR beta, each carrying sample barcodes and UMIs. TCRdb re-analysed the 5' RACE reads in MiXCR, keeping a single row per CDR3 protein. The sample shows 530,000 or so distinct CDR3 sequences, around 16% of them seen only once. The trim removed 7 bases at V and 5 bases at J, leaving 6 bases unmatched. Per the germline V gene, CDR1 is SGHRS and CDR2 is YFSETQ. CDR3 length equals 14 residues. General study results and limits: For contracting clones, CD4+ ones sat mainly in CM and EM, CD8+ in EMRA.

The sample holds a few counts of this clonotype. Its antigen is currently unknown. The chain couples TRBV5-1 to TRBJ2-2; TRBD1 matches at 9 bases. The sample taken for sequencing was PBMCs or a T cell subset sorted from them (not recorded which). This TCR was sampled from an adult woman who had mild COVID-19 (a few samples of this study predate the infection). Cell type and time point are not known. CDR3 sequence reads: CASGWDRATGELFF. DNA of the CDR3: TGCGCCAGCGGATGGGACAGGGCGACCGGGGAGCTGTTTTTT.